In this sample, the clone carrying this TCR beta chain turned up a few times. Clones were sequenced by immunoSEQ multiplex PCR, and TCRdb holds only the in-frame ones, with some missing. Here the sample spans about 150,000 clones, about 84% being singletons. CDR1 SGDLS and CDR2 YYNGEE come from the germline V gene. The CDR3 is 15 residues long. V trimming: 2 bases; J trimming: 7 bases; junction bases outside the gene matches: 6. The data belong to a study of blood T cell repertoires in COVID-19. In the study overall: From the United States, Italy and Spain came samples of acute and convalescent COVID-19. T cells, B-cell-depleted T cells, or PBMCs supplied cDNA or gDNA.

The TCR originated in a woman between 45 and 65 years old with acute or convalescent COVID-19. The chain links TRBV9 to TRBJ2-7, with 13 positions matching TRBD2. The sequenced sample was peripheral blood. The CDR3 protein is CASSVTGTSGVEQYF. Written as DNA, the CDR3 is TGTGCCAGCAGCGTCACCGGGACTAGCGGGGTTGAGCAGTACTTC.